A single sample gave rise to the 2 T cell receptor beta chains below, sequenced in a study of early T cells in non-severe SARS-CoV-2 infection. TCRdb re-derived calls from the 5' RACE reads in MiXCR, one entry per CDR3 protein. The sample lists fewer than 85,000 distinct CDR3 sequences, about 13% seen once, with roughly 6% in the top ten. The material sequenced was whole blood. Receptors originate from an adult who was a healthcare worker with PCR-confirmed SARS-CoV-2 infection or an uninfected control (not recorded which).

At least ten counts were recorded for this clonotype. The chain is built from TRBV4-1 and TRBJ2-7, with a possible D match to TRBD2 (5 bases). Deletions cut 1 base from V and 0 bases from J, with 13 bases between. The CDR3 is made up of 16 amino acids. From germline, CDR1 is MGHRA and CDR2 YSYEKL. CDR3 coding DNA: TGCGCCAGCAGCCAAGTCCCCCGGGGAAGCTCCTACGAGCAGTACTTC. Encoded protein: CASSQVPRGSSYEQYF.

V and J are TRBV14 and TRBJ2-5; TRBD2 matches 9 bases. The V gene's germline CDR1 is SGHDN and CDR2 FVKESK. The CDR3 contains 15 residues. The V and J ends lost 5 bases and 2 bases, in that order; junction bases with no gene match: 6. This CDR3 is CASSRREGRQETQYF. CDR3 coding DNA: TGTGCCAGCAGCAGGCGGGAGGGCCGGCAAGAGACCCAGTACTTC.